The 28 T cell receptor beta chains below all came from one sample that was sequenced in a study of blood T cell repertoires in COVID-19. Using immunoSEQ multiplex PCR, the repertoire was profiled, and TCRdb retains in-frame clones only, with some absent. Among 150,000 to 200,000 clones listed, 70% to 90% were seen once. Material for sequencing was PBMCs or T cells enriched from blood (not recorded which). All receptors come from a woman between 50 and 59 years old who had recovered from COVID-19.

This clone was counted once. The CDR3 is CASSPRVGQGSLGYTF. CDR3 coding DNA: TGTGCCAGCAGTCCACGAGTAGGACAGGGATCCCTTGGCTACACCTTC. The V call is TRBV27, the J call TRBJ1-2, with TRBD1 matching 8 bases. The germline V gene has CDR1 MNHEY and CDR2 SMNVEV (reference sequence). The CDR3 contains 16 residues. V lost 5 bases, J lost 7 bases, and 15 bases stayed unmatched.

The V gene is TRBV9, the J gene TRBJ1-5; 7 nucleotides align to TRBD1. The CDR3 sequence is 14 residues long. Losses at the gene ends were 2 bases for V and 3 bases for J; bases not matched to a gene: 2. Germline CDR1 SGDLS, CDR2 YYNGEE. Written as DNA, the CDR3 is TGTGCCAGCAGCGTCGGGACAGACAATCAGCCCCAGCATTTT. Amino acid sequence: CASSVGTDNQPQHF. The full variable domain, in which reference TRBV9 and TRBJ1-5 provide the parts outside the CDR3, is DSGVTQTPKHLITATGQRVTLRCSPRSGDLSVYWYQQSLDQGLQFLIQYYNGEERAKGNILERFSAQQFPDLHSELNLSSLELGDSALYFCASSVGTDNQPQHFGDGTRLSIL.

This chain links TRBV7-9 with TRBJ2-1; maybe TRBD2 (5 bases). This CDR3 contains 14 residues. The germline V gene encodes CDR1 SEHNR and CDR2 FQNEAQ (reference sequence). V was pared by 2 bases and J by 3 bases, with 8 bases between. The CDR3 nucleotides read TGTGCCAGCAGCTTAATGGGGAGCTACAATGAGCAGTTCTTC. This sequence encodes CASSLMGSYNEQFF. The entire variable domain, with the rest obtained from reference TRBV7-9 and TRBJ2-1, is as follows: DTGVSQNPRHKITKRGQNVTFRCDPISEHNRLYWYRQTLGQGPEFLTYFQNEAQLEKSRLLSDRFSAERPKGSFSTLEIQRTEQGDSAMYLCASSLMGSYNEQFFGPGTRLTVL.

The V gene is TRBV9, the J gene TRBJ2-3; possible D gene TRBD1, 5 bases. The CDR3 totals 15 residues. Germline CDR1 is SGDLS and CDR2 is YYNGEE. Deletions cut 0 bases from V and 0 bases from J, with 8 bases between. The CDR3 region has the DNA TGTGCCAGCAGCGTAGCAGCAGGGAGCACAGATACGCAGTATTTT. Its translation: CASSVAAGSTDTQYF.

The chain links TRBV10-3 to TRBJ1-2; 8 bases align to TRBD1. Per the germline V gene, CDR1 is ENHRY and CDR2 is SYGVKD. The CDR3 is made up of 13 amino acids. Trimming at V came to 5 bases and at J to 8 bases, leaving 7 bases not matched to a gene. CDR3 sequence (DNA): TGTGCCATCAGTAACCCGACAGGGGCCGGCTACACCTTC. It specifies CAISNPTGAGYTF.

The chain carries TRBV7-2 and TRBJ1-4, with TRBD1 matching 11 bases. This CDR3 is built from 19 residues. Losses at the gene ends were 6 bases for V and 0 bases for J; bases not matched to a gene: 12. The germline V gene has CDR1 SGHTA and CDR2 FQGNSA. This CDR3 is CASSPTLMGQGATNEKLFF. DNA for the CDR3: TGTGCCAGCAGTCCTACCCTGATGGGACAGGGGGCAACTAATGAAAAACTGTTTTTT.

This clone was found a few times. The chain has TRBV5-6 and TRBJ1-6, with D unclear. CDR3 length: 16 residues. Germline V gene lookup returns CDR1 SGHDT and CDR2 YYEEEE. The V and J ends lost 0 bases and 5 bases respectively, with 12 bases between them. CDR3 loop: CASSLGPGLNNSPLHF. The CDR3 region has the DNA TGTGCCAGCAGCTTGGGGCCAGGCCTAAATAATTCACCCCTCCACTTT.

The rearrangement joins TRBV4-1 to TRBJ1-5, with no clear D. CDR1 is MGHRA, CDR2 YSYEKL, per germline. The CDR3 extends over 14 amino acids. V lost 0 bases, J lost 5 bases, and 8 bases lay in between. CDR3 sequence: CASSQEEGDQPQHF. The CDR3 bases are TGCGCCAGCAGCCAAGAGGAGGGAGATCAGCCCCAGCATTTT.

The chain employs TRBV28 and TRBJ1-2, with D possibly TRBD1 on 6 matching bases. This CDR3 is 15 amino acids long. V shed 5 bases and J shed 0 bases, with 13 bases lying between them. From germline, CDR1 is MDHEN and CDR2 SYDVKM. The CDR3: CASSTTGPTNYGYTF. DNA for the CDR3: TGTGCCAGCAGTACGACAGGCCCCACTAACTATGGCTACACCTTC.

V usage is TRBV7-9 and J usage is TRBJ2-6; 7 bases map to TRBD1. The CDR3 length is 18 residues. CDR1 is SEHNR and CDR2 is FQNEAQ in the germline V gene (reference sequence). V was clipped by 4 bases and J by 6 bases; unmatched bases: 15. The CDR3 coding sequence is TGTGCCAGCAGCTCGAGCGGACAAGGGGGCCCCGTGGCCAACGTCCTGACTTTC. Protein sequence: CASSSSGQGGPVANVLTF.

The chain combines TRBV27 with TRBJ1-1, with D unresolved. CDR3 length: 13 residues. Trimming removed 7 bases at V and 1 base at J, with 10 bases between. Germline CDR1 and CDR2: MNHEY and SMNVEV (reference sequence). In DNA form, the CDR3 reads TGTGCCAGCATGCGACGGGGGAACACTGAAGCTTTCTTT. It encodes CASMRRGNTEAFF.

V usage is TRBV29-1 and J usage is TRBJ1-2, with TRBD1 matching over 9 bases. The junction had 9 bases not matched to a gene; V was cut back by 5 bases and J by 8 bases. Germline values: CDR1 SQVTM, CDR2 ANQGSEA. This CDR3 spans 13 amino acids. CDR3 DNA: TGCAGCGTTTCGGGACAGGGCTCAGAAGGCTACACCTTC. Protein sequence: CSVSGQGSEGYTF.

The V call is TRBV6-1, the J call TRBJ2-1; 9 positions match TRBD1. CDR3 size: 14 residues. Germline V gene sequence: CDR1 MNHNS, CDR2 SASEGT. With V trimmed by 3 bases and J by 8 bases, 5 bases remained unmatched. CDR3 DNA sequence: TGTGCCAGCAGTGACCGGGACAGGGAGGATGAGCAGTTCTTC. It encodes CASSDRDREDEQFF.

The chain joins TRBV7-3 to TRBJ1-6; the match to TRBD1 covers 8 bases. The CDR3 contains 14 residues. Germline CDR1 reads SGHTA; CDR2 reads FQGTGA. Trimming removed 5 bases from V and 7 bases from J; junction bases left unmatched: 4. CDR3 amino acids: CASSRTGSNSPLHF. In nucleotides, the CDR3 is TGTGCCAGCAGCCGGACAGGGTCGAATTCACCCCTCCACTTT.

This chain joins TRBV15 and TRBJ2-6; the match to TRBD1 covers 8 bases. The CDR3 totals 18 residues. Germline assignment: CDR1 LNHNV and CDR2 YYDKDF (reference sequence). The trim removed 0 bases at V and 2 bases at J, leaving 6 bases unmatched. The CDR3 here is CATSRDGQGAPGANVLTF. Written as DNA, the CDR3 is TGTGCCACCAGCAGAGATGGCCAGGGGGCGCCTGGGGCCAACGTCCTGACTTTC.

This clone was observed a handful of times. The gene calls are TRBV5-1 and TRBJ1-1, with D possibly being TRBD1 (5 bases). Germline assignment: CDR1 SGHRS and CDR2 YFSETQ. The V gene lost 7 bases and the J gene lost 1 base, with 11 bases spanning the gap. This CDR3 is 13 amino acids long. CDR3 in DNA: TGCGCCAGCCGCAGGGTTACGAACACTGAAGCTTTCTTT. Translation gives CASRRVTNTEAFF.

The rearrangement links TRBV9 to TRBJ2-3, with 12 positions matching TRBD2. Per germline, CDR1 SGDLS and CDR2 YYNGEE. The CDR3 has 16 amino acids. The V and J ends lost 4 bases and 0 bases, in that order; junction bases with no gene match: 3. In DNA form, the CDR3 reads TGTGCCAGCAGCCACGGGACTAGCGGGAGCACAGATACGCAGTATTTT. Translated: CASSHGTSGSTDTQYF.

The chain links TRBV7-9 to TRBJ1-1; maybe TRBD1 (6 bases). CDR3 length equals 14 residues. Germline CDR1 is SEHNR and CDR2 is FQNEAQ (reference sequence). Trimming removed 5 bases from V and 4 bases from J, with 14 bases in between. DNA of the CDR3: TGTGCCAGCAGCGCAAACACAGGGCGCACTGAAGCTTTCTTT. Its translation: CASSANTGRTEAFF.

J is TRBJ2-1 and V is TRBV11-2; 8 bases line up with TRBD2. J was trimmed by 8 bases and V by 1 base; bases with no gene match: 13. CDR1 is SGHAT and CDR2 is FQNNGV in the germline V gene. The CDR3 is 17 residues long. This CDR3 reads CASSLAREGRVGDEQFF. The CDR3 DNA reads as TGTGCCAGCAGCTTAGCCCGGGAGGGGAGGGTTGGCGATGAGCAGTTCTTC.

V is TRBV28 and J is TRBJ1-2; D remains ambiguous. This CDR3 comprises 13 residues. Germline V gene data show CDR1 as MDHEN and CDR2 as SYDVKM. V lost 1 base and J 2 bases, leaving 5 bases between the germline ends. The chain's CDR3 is CASSLSANYGYTF. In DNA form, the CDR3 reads TGTGCCAGCAGTTTATCCGCGAACTATGGCTACACCTTC.

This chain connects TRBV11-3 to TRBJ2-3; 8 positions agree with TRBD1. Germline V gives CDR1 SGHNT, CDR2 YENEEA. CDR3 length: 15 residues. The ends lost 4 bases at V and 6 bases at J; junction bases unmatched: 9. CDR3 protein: CASSSRTGTTDTQYF. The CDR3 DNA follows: TGTGCCAGCAGCTCCCGGACAGGGACGACCGATACGCAGTATTTT.

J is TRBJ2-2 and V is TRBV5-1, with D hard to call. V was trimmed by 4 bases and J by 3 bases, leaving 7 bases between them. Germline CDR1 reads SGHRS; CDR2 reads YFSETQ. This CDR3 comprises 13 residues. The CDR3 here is CASSIEDTGELFF. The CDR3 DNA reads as TGCGCCAGCAGCATCGAGGACACCGGGGAGCTGTTTTTT.

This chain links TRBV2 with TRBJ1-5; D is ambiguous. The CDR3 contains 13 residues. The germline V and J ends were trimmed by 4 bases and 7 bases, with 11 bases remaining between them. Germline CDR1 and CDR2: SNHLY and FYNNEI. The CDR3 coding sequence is TGTGCCAGCAGTGGGGCGGGTGGCCAGCCCCAGCATTTT. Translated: CASSGAGGQPQHF. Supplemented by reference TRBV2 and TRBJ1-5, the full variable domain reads EPEVTQTPSHQVTQMGQEVILRCVPISNHLYFYWYRQILGQKVEFLVSFYNNEISEKSEIFDDQFSVERPDGSNFTLKIRSTKLEDSAMYFCASSGAGGQPQHFGDGTRLSIL.

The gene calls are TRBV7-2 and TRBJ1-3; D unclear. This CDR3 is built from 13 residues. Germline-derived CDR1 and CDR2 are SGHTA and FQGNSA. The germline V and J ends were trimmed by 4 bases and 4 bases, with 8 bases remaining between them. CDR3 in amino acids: CASSSGGGNTIYF. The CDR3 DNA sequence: TGTGCCAGCAGCTCAGGAGGAGGAAACACCATATATTTT.

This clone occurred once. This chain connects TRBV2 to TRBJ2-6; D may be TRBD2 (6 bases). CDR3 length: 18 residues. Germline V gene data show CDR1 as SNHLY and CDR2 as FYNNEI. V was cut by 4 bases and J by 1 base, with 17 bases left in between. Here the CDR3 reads CASSANTGTPSGANVLTF. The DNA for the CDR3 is TGTGCCAGCAGTGCTAACACCGGGACTCCATCTGGGGCCAACGTCCTGACTTTC.

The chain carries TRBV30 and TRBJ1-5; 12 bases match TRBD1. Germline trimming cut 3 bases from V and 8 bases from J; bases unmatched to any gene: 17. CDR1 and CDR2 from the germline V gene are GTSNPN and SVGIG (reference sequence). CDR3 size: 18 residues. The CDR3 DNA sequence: TGTGCCTGGAGGCCGGGACAGGGGGCTCCGCGCCCTTGGGAGCCCCAGCATTTT. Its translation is CAWRPGQGAPRPWEPQHF.

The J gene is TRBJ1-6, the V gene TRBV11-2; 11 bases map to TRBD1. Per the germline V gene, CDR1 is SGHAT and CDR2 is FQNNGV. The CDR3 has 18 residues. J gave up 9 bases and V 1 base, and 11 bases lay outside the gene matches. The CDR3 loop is CASSLVGGQGAFSSPLHF. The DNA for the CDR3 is TGTGCCAGCAGCTTAGTTGGAGGACAGGGGGCCTTTAGTTCACCCCTCCACTTT.

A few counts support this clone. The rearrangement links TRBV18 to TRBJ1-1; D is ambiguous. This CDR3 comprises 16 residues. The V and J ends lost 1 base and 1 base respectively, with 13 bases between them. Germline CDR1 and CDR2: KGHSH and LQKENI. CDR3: CASSPRRTAQNTEAFF. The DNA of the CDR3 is TGTGCCAGCTCACCACGTCGCACAGCCCAGAACACTGAAGCTTTCTTT.